Listed below are T cell receptor beta chains from one sample, sequenced in a study of T cell responses to AZD1222 COVID-19 vaccine. Profiled with immunoSEQ multiplex PCR; TCRdb holds only in-frame clones, not every one. This sample has 85,000 to 130,000 clones; about 91% occur once, and the top ten carry approximately 18%. Sample: peripheral blood, taken on day 0 of AZD1222 vaccination. The receptors were gathered from an adult in good health. The CDR3 runs from the conserved cysteine through the conserved F or W. A D gene is named only where the DNA matches it firmly. Where a row states a size, it is once, few, many or the class of an expanded clone; other rows omit it.

d_call j_call clone_size v_call cdr3_nt cdr3_aa
- TRBJ2-3 - TRBV7-8 TGTGCCAGCAGCTTAGGGGATACAGATACGCAGTATTTT CASSLGDTDTQYF
TRBD2 TRBJ2-2 - TRBV4-2 TGTGCCAGCAGCCAAGATCCGGAGTGGGGGGGGACCGGGGAGCTGTTTTTT CASSQDPEWGGTGELFF
- TRBJ1-1 - TRBV21-1 TGTGCCAGCAGCAAATGTGTGCAGGACTATTGGTGGGAGAACACTGAAGCTTTCTTT CASSKCVQDYWWENTEAFF
TRBD1 TRBJ1-1 - TRBV19 TGTGCCAGTAGTCCCAACAGGGGAAACACTGAAGCTTTCTTT CASSPNRGNTEAFF
- TRBJ1-2 - TRBV5-4 TGTGCCAGCAGCTTGAACCTCAACTATGGCTACACCTTC CASSLNLNYGYTF
TRBD1 TRBJ1-5 - TRBV3-1/TRBV3-2 TGTGCCAGCAGCCAAGGGGACAGGGCCCAGCCCCAGCATTTT CASSQGDRAQPQHF
- TRBJ1-1 - TRBV5-6 TGTGCCAGCAGCTTGGCTTCAGTAGGGCGCACTGAAGCTTTCTTT CASSLASVGRTEAFF
TRBD1 TRBJ1-5 once TRBV2 TGTGCCAGCAGTGAGACAGGGGGCCGCAATCAGCCCCAGCATTTT CASSETGGRNQPQHF
- TRBJ1-2 - TRBV18 TGTGCCAGCTCACCACCCTCAGGGATATATGGCTACACCTTC CASSPPSGIYGYTF
- TRBJ1-2 - TRBV9 TGTGCCAGCAGGGCAGACTATGGCTACACCTTC CASRADYGYTF
TRBD1 TRBJ1-2 - TRBV6-5 TGTGCCAGCAGTTACTCGACAGGGGGCTATGGCTACACCTTC CASSYSTGGYGYTF
- TRBJ2-7 - TRBV13 TGTGCCAGCAGGGAGGGGGTCAGCAACGAGCAGTACTTC CASREGVSNEQYF
- TRBJ2-3 - TRBV2 TGTGCCAGCAGCCCGCATTTTGGGAGCACAGATACGCAGTATTTT CASSPHFGSTDTQYF
TRBD1 TRBJ2-5 - TRBV2 TGTGCCACTACACGGGACAGTTCGTACCAAGAGACCCAGTACTTC CATTRDSSYQETQYF
TRBD2 TRBJ2-1 - TRBV6-2/TRBV6-3 TGTGCCAGCAGTAACATAGCGGGGGGGAACAATGAGCAGTTCTTC CASSNIAGGNNEQFF
TRBD1 TRBJ1-2 - TRBV19 TGTGCCAGTAGAACCACAGGGGGCGCGGCTGGCTACACCTTC CASRTTGGAAGYTF
TRBD1 TRBJ1-1 - TRBV19 TGTGCCAGTAGCCTACACAGTACAGGGGGGGGGACTGAAGCTTTCTTT CASSLHSTGGGTEAFF
- TRBJ2-1 few TRBV12-5 TGTGCTAGTGGTTGGGGCCCCACAGGTGCCTCCTACAATGAGCAGTTCTTC CASGWGPTGASYNEQFF
TRBD1 TRBJ2-3 once TRBV9 TGTGCCAGCAGCGTAGGGACCTTCGGACAGGGGCACACAGATACGCAGTATTTT CASSVGTFGQGHTDTQYF
TRBD1 TRBJ1-2 - TRBV6-5 TGTGCCAGCAGTCCGGACAGGATAGATCTCTATGGCTACACCTTC CASSPDRIDLYGYTF
TRBD1 TRBJ1-3 - TRBV9 TGTGCCAGCAGCGCCGGGACAGGGGCCGGAAACACCATATATTTT CASSAGTGAGNTIYF
- TRBJ2-7 - TRBV6-2/TRBV6-3 TGTGCCAGCAGTTACTCGGCCACAACCTACGAGCAGTACTTC CASSYSATTYEQYF
- TRBJ2-1 - TRBV19 TGTGCCAGTAGTATCCAGGTCAATGAGCAGTTCTTC CASSIQVNEQFF
- TRBJ2-1 - TRBV7-9 TGTGCCAGCAGCATCAGGGTCGGCAATGAGCAGTTCTTC CASSIRVGNEQFF
- TRBJ2-3 - TRBV5-1 TGCGCCAGCAGCCCTACTAGTGGGGGGACAAGGAATACGCAGTATTTT CASSPTSGGTRNTQYF
TRBD1 TRBJ1-2 - TRBV6-4 TGTGCCAGCAGCGACAGGGGTCGAGGCTACACCTTC CASSDRGRGYTF